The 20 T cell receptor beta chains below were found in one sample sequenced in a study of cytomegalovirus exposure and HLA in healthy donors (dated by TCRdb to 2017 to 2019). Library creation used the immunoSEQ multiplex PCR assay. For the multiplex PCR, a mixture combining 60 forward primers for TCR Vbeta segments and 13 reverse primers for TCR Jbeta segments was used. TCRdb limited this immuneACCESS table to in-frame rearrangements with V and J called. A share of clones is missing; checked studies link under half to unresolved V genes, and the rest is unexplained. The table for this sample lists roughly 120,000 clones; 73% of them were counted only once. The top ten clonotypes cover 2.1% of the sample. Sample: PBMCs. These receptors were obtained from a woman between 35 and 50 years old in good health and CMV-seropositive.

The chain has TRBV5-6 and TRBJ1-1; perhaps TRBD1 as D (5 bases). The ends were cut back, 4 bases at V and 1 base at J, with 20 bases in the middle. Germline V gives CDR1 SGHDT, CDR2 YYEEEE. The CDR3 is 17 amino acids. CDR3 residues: CASSPNRNRRENTEAFF. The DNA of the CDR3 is TGTGCCAGCAGCCCAAACAGGAACAGGAGGGAGAACACTGAAGCTTTCTTT.

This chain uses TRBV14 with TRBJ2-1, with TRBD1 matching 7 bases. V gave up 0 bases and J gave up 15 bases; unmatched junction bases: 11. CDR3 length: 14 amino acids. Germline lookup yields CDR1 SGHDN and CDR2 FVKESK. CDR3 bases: TGTGCCAGCAGCCAAGAATCATTAGCGACAGGGACGTTCTTC. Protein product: CASSQESLATGTFF.

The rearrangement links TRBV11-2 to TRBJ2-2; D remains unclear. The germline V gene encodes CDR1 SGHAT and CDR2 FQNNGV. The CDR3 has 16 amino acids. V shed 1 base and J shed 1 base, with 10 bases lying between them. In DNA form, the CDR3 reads TGTGCCAGCAGCTTAGTATCAGGTTTGAACACCGGGGAGCTGTTTTTT. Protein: CASSLVSGLNTGELFF. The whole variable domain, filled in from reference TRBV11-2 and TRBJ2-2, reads EAGVAQSPRYKIIEKRQSVAFWCNPISGHATLYWYQQILGQGPKLLIQFQNNGVVDDSQLPKDRFSAERLKGVDSTLKIQPAKLEDSAVYLCASSLVSGLNTGELFFGEGSRLTVL.

Here the CDR3 reads CASSSATGTGWTYEQYF. The CDR3 nucleotides read TGTGCCAGCAGCTCGGCCACCGGGACAGGGTGGACCTACGAGCAGTACTTC. The V call is TRBV7-8, the J call TRBJ2-5, with 9 bases lining up with TRBD1. The end of the DNA is better explained by TRBJ2-7, so the J call may be wrong. The CDR3 sequence is 17 residues long. The germline gives CDR1 SGHVS, CDR2 FQNEAQ.

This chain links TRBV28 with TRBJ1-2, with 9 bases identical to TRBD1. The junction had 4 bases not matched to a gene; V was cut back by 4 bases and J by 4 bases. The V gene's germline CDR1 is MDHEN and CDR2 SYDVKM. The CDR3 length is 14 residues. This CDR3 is CASSSGTGPYGYTF. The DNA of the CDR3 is TGTGCCAGCAGTTCCGGGACAGGGCCCTATGGCTACACCTTC.

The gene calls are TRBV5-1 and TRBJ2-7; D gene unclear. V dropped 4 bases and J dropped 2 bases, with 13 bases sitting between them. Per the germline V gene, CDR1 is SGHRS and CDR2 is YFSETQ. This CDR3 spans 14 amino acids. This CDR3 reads CASSPWQAPYEQYF. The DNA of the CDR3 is TGCGCCAGCAGCCCCTGGCAAGCGCCCTACGAGCAGTACTTC.

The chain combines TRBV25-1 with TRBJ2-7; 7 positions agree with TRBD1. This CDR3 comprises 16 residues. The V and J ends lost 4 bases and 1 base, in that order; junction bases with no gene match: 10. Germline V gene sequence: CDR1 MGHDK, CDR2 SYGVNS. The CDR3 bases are TGTGCCAGCAGTGCCGACAGGGCAACTGCTTCCTACGAGCAGTACTTC. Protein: CASSADRATASYEQYF.

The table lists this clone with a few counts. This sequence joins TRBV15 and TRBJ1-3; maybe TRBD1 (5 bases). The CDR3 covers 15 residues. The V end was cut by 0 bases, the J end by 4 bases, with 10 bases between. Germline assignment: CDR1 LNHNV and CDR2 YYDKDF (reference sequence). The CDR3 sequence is CATSRDRTPGNTIYF. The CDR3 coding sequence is TGTGCCACCAGCAGAGATAGGACACCCGGAAACACCATATATTTT.

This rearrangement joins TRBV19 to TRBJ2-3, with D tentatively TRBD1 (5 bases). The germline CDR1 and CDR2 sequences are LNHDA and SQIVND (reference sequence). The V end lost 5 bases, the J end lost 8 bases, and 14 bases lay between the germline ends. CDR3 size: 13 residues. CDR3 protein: CASSRTERGTQYF. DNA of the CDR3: TGTGCCAGTAGTCGCACAGAAAGGGGTACGCAGTATTTT.

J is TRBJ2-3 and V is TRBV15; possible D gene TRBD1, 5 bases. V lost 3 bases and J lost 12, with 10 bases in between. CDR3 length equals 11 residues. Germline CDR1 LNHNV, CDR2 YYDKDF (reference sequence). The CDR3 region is CATSRVRGQYF. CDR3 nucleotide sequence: TGTGCCACCAGCAGGGTTAGGGGACAGTATTTT.

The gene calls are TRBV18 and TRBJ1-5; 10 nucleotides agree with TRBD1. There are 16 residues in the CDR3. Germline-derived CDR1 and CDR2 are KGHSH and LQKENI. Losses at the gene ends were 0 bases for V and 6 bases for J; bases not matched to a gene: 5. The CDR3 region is CASSPPGQGIGQPQHF. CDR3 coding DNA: TGTGCCAGCTCACCACCGGGACAGGGGATCGGTCAGCCCCAGCATTTT. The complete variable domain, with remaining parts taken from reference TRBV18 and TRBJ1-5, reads NAGVMQNPRHLVRRRGQEARLRCSPMKGHSHVYWYRQLPEEGLKFMVYLQKENIIDESGMPKERFSAEFPKEGPSILRIQQVVRGDSAAYFCASSPPGQGIGQPQHFGDGTRLSIL.

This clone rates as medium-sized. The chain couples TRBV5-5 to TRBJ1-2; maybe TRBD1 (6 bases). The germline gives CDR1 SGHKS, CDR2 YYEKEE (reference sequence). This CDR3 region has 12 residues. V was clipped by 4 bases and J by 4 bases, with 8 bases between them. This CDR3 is CASSPTGYGYTF. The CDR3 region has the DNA TGTGCCAGCAGCCCGACAGGCTATGGCTACACCTTC.

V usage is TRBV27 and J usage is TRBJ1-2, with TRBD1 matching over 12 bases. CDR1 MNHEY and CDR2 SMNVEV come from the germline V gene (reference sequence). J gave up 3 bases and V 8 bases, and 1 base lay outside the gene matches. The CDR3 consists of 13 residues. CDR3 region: CASGTGGDYGYTF. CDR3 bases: TGTGCCAGCGGGACAGGGGGCGACTATGGCTACACCTTC.

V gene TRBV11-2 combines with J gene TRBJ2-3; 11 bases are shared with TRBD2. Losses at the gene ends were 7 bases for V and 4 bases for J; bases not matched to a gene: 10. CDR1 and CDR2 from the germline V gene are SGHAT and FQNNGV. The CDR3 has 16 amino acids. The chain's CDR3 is CASNKVGLAAPDTQYF. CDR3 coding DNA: TGTGCCAGCAACAAGGTGGGACTAGCGGCTCCAGATACGCAGTATTTT.

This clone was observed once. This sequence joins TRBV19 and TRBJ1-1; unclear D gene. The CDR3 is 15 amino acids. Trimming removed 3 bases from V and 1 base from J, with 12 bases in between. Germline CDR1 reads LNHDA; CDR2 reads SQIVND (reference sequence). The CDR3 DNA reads TGTGCCAGTAGTATTGAGGCAAACCCGAACACTGAAGCTTTCTTT. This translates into CASSIEANPNTEAFF. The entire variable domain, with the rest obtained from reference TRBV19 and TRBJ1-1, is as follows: DGGITQSPKYLFRKEGQNVTLSCEQNLNHDAMYWYRQDPGQGLRLIYYSQIVNDFQKGDIAEGYSVSREKKESFPLTVTSAQKNPTAFYLCASSIEANPNTEAFFGQGTRLTVV.

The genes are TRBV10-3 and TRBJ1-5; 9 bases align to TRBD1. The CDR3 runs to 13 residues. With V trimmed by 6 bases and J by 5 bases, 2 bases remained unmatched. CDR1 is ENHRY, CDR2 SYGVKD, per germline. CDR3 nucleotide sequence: TGTGCCATCAGCGGGGACAGGGATCAGCCCCAGCATTTT. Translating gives CAISGDRDQPQHF.

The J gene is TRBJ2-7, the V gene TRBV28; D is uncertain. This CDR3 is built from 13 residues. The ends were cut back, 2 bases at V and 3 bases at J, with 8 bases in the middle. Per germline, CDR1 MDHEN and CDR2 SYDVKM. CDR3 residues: CASSLQFLYEQYF. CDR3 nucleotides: TGTGCCAGCAGTTTACAGTTTCTCTACGAGCAGTACTTC.

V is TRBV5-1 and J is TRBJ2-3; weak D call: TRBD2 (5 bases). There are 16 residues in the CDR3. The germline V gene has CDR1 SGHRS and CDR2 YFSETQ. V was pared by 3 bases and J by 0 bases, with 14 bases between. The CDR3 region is CASSSGVATSTDTQYF. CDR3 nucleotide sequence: TGCGCCAGCAGCTCCGGGGTGGCCACTAGCACAGATACGCAGTATTTT.

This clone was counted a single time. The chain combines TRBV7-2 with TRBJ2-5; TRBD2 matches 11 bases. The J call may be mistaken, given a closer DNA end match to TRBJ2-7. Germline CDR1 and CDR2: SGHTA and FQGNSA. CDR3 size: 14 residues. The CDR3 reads CASSFTSGGYEQYF. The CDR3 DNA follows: TGTGCCAGCAGCTTCACTAGCGGGGGCTACGAGCAGTACTTC.

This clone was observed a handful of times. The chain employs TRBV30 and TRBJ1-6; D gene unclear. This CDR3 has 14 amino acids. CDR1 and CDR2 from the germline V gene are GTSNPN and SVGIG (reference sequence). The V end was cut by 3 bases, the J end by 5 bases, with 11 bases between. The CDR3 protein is CAWRGQSNNSPLHF. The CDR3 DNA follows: TGTGCCTGGAGGGGCCAGTCGAATAATTCACCCCTCCACTTT.